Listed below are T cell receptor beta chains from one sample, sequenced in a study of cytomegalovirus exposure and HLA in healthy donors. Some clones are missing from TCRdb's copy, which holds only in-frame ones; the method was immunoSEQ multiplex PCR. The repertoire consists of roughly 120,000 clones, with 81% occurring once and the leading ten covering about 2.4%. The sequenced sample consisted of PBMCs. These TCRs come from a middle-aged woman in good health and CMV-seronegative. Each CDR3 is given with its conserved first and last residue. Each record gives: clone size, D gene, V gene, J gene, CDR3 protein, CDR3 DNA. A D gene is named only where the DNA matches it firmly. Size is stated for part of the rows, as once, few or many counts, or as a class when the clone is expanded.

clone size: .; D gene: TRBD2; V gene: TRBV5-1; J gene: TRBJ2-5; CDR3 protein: CASSTRAGGLETQYF; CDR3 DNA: TGCGCCAGCAGCACCCGAGCGGGGGGGCTTGAGACCCAGTACTTC
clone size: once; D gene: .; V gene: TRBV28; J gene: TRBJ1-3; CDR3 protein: CASTGNRGNTIYF; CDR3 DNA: TGTGCCAGCACCGGTAATCGGGGAAACACCATATATTTT
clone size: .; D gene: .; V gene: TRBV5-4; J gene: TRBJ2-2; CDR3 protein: CASSLQDTGELFF; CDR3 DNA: TGTGCCAGCAGCTTACAGGACACCGGGGAGCTGTTTTTT
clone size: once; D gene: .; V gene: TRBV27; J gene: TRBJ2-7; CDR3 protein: CASKVAGFFHEQYF; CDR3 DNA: TGTGCCAGCAAGGTCGCAGGATTTTTCCACGAGCAGTACTTC
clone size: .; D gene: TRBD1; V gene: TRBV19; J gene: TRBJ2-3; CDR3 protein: CASSLGQGRRGRVADTQYF; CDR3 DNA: TGTGCCAGTAGTCTCGGACAGGGGAGACGTGGGAGGGTTGCAGATACGCAGTATTTT
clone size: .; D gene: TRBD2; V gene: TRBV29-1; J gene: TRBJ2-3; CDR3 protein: CSVGGSGGLGDTQYF; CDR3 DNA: TGCAGCGTTGGTGGGTCGGGGGGGCTGGGAGATACGCAGTATTTT
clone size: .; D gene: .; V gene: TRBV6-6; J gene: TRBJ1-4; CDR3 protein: CASSYSGAQTEKLFF; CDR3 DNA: TGTGCCAGCAGTTACTCGGGGGCGCAGACCGAAAAACTGTTTTTT
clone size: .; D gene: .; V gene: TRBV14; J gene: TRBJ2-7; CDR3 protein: CASSQEGAVSRRGEQYF; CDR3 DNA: TGTGCCAGCAGCCAAGAGGGTGCGGTTTCCCGTCGGGGCGAGCAGTACTTC
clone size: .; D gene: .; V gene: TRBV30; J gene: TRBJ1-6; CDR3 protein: CAWRILGGLGSPLHF; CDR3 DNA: TGTGCCTGGAGGATCCTTGGCGGGTTGGGGTCACCCCTCCACTTT
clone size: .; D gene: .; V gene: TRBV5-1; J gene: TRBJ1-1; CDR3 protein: CASSRTGLAEAFF; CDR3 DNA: TGCGCCAGCAGCCGTACAGGGTTGGCTGAAGCTTTCTTT
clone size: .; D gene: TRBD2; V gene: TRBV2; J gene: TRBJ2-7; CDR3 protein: CASSEAQGLPYEQYF; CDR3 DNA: TGTGCCAGCAGTGAAGCGCAGGGACTACCCTACGAGCAGTACTTC
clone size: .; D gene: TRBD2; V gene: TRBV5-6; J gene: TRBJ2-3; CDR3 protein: CASSPGLAGAGRTDTQYF; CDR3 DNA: TGTGCCAGCAGCCCTGGACTAGCGGGAGCTGGACGCACAGATACGCAGTATTTT
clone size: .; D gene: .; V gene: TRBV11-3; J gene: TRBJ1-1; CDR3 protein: CASSPGMNTEAFF; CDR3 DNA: TGTGCCAGCAGCCCCGGGATGAACACTGAAGCTTTCTTT
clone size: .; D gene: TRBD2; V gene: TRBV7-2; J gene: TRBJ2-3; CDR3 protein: CASSLAGLAGGLKNTDTQYF; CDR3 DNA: TGTGCCAGCAGCTTAGCGGGACTAGCGGGGGGGCTTAAGAACACAGATACGCAGTATTTT
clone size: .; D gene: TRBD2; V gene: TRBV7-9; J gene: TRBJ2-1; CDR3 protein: CASSPSGGFYNEQFF; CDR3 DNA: TGTGCCAGCAGCCCGAGCGGGGGTTTCTACAATGAGCAGTTCTTC
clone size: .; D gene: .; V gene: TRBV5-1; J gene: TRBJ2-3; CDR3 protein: CASSLSAGGTDTQYF; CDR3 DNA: TGCGCCAGCAGCTTGTCGGCAGGGGGCACAGATACGCAGTATTTT
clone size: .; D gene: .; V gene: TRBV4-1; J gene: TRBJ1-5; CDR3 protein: CASSRGPSNQPQHF; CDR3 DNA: TGCGCCAGCAGTCGTGGGCCCAGCAATCAGCCCCAGCATTTT
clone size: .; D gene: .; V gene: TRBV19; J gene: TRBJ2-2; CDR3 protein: CASTRSYTGELFF; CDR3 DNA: TGTGCCAGTACGCGTTCCTACACCGGGGAGCTGTTTTTT
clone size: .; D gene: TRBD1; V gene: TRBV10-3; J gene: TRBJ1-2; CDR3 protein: CAISSEDRASGGYTF; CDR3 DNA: TGTGCCATCAGCTCCGAGGACAGGGCCAGCGGTGGCTACACCTTC
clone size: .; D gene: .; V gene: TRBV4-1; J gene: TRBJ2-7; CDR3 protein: CASSQDQSSSYEQYF; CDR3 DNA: TGCGCCAGCAGCCAAGATCAGTCTAGCTCCTACGAGCAGTACTTC
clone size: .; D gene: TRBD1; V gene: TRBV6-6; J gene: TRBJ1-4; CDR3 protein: CASSISGTGNEKLFF; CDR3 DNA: TGTGCCAGCAGTATCTCCGGGACAGGGAATGAAAAACTGTTTTTT
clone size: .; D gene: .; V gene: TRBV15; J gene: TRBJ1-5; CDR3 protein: CATSRRTVDSNQPQHF; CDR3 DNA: TGTGCCACCAGCAGACGGACTGTAGATAGCAATCAGCCCCAGCATTTT
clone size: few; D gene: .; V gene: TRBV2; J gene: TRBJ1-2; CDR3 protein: CASLADSYGYTF; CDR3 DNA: TGTGCCAGCTTAGCCGACAGCTATGGCTACACCTTC
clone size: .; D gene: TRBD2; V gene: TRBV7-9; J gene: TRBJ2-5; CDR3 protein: CASSSGTSGEETQYF; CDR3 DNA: TGTGCCAGCAGCTCCGGGACTAGCGGGGAAGAGACCCAGTACTTC
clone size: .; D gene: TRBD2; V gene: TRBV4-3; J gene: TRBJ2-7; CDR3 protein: CASSPAGGYEQYF; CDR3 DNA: TGCGCCAGCAGCCCAGCGGGGGGCTACGAGCAGTACTTC
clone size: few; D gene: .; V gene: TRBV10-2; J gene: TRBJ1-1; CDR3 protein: CASRFSQLTEAFF; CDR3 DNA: TGCGCCAGCAGATTCTCACAGCTCACTGAAGCTTTCTTT
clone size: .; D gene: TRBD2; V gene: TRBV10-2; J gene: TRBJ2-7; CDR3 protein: CASRLGLVGDEQYF; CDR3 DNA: TGCGCCAGCAGACTCGGACTAGTGGGGGACGAGCAGTACTTC
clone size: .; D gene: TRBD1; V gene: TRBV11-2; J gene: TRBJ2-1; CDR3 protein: CASSSTTGTGTNEQFF; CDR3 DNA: TGTGCCAGCAGCTCAACAACCGGGACAGGGACAAATGAGCAGTTCTTC
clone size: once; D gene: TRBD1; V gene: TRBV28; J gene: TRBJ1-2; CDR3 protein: CASKGQALYGYTF; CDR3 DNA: TGTGCCAGCAAGGGACAGGCCCTCTATGGCTACACCTTC
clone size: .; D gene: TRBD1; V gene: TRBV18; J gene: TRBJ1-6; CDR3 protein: CASSPSQDRGNSPLHF; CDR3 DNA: TGTGCCAGCTCACCATCCCAGGACAGGGGGAATTCACCCCTCCACTTT
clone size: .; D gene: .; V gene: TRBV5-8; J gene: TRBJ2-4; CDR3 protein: CASSLDRAKNIQYF; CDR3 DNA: TGTGCCAGCAGCTTGGACAGAGCCAAAAACATTCAGTACTTC
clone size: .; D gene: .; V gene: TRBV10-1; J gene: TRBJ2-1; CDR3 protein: CASSEGDNEQFF; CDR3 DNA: TGCGCCAGCAGTGAAGGGGACAATGAGCAGTTCTTC
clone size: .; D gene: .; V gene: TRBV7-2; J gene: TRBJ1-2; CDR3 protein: CASSPSYREGYTF; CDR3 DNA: TGTGCCAGCAGCCCCTCGTACAGGGAGGGCTACACCTTC
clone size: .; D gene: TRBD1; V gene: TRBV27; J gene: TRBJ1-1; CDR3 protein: CASSLGQGGTEAFF; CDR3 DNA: TGTGCCAGCAGCCTCGGACAGGGAGGCACTGAAGCTTTCTTT
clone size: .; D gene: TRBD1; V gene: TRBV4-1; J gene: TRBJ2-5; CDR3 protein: CASSTLRDRGETQYF; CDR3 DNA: TGCGCCAGCAGTACACTCCGGGACAGGGGAGAGACCCAGTACTTC
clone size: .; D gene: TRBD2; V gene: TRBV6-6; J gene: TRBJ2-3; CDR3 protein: CASSAQLAGAGDTQYF; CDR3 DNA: TGTGCCAGCAGCGCTCAACTAGCGGGAGCGGGAGATACGCAGTATTTT
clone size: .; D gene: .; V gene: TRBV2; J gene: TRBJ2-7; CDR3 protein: CASTYRVNLYEQYF; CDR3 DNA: TGTGCCAGCACGTACAGGGTTAACCTCTACGAGCAGTACTTC
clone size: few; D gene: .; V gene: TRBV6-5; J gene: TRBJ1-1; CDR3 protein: CASSRQSLPLEAFF; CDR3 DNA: TGTGCCAGCAGTCGACAGAGCCTTCCCTTGGAAGCTTTCTTT
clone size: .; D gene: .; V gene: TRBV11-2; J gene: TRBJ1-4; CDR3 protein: CASSPRGRAEEKLFF; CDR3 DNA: TGTGCCAGCAGCCCGAGGGGGAGGGCTGAGGAAAAACTGTTTTTT
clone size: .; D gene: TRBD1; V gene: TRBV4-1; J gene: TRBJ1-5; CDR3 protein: CASSQRGTEVGNQPQHF; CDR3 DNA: TGCGCCAGCAGCCAAAGGGGGACAGAGGTCGGGAATCAGCCCCAGCATTTT
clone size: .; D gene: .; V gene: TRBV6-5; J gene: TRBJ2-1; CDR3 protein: CASSNPYGSYNEQFF; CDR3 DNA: TGTGCCAGCAGCAACCCCTATGGTTCTTACAATGAGCAGTTCTTC
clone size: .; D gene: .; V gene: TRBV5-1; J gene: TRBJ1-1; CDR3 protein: CASSLSAGENTEAFF; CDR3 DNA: TGCGCCAGCAGCTTGTCCGCAGGGGAGAACACTGAAGCTTTCTTT
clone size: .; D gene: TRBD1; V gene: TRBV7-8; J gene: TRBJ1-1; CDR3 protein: CASSWDVVRGQEGTEAFF; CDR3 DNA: TGTGCCAGCAGCTGGGACGTTGTCAGGGGGCAGGAGGGCACTGAAGCTTTCTTT
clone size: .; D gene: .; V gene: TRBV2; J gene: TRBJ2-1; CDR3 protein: CASGTGGSSYNEQFF; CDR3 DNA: TGTGCCAGCGGAACCGGGGGAAGCTCCTACAATGAGCAGTTCTTC
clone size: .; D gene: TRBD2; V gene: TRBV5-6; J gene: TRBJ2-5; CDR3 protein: CASSFVTSGQETQYF; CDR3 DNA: TGTGCCAGCAGCTTTGTAACTAGCGGACAAGAGACCCAGTACTTC
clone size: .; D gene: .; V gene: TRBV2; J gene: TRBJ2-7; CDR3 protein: CASSGADASYEQYF; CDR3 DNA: TGTGCCAGCAGTGGGGCAGACGCTTCCTACGAGCAGTACTTC
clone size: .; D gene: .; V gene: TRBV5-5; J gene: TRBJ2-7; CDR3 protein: CASSSRGIEREYF; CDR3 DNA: TGTGCCAGCAGCTCCCGGGGGATCGAGCGGGAGTACTTC
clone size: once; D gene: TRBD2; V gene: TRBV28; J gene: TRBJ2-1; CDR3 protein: CASSFPERGSVNEQFF; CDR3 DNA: TGTGCCAGCAGTTTTCCTGAGCGGGGTTCGGTCAATGAGCAGTTCTTC
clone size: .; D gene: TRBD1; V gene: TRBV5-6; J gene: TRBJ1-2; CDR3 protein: CASSLWTGVGGYTF; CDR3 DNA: TGTGCCAGCAGCTTATGGACAGGGGTCGGTGGCTACACCTTC
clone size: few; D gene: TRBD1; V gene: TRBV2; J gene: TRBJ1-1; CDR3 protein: CASQGVLWTEAFF; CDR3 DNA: TGTGCCAGCCAGGGGGTTTTGTGGACTGAAGCTTTCTTT
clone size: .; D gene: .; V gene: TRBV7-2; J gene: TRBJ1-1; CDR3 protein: CASSLARDPPTNTEAFF; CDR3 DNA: TGTGCCAGCAGCTTAGCGCGGGACCCACCTACGAACACTGAAGCTTTCTTT
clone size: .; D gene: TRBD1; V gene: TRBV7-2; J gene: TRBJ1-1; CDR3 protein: CASSAQGGTEAFF; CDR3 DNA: TGTGCCAGCAGCGCCCAGGGGGGCACTGAAGCTTTCTTT
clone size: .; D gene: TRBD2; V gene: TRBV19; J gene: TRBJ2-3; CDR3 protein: CASSTSGSTDTQYF; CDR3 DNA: TGTGCCAGTAGTACTAGCGGTTCCACAGATACGCAGTATTTT
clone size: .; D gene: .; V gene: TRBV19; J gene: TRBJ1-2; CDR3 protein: CASSMGAAPQFYGYTF; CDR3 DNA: TGTGCCAGTAGTATGGGGGCAGCTCCGCAATTCTATGGCTACACCTTC
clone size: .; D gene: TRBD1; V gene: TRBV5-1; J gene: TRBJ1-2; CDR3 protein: CASSAQQGARGYTF; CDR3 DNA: TGCGCCAGCAGCGCGCAACAGGGGGCGCGGGGCTACACCTTC
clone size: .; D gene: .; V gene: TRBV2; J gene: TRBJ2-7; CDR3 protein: CASSLARTAYEQYF; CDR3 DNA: TGTGCCAGCAGTCTTGCACGGACAGCCTACGAGCAGTACTTC
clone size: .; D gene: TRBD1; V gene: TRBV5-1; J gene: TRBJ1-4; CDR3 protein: CASSLAAKGQGGEKLFF; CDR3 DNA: TGCGCCAGCAGCTTGGCCGCAAAGGGACAGGGGGGTGAAAAACTGTTTTTT